Below, 3 T cell receptor beta chains from the same sample are listed, as sequenced in a study of cytomegalovirus exposure and HLA in healthy donors (dated by TCRdb to 2016 to 2017). Library generation was performed with the immunoSEQ multiplex PCR assay. The multiplex PCR relied on a mix of 60 forward primers for TCR Vbeta segments and 13 reverse primers for TCR Jbeta segments. Entries here come from immuneACCESS through TCRdb and include only in-frame sequences with V and J called. Some clones fail to appear in such tables; in the studies checked, an unresolved V gene covers under half of the shortfall, and the cause of the remainder is unknown. The record for this sample contains 150,000 or so clones. In total, the top ten clones hold under 2% of the sample. Sequencing was done on a sample of PBMCs. The receptors stem from a woman aged 45-65 years in good health and CMV-seronegative.

The chain has TRBV27 and TRBJ1-5; D gene uncertain. The V gene lost 10 bases and the J gene lost 1 base, with 11 bases spanning the gap. Germline CDR1 and CDR2: MNHEY and SMNVEV (reference sequence). This CDR3 has 13 residues. The CDR3 nucleotides read TGTGCCACCCGGAAACAGAGCAATCAGCCCCAGCATTTT. It codes for CATRKQSNQPQHF.

V gene TRBV20-1 combines with J gene TRBJ1-1; D is ambiguous. The germline V and J ends were trimmed by 3 bases and 1 base, with 3 bases remaining between them. CDR3 length: 11 amino acids. CDR1 and CDR2 from the germline V gene are DFQATT and SNEGSKA (reference sequence). The CDR3 region has the DNA TGCAGTGCTAGCGGGAACACTGAAGCTTTCTTT. Protein sequence: CSASGNTEAFF.

This chain joins TRBV11-2 and TRBJ1-6; D unresolved. Between the trimmed V and J ends, which lost 4 bases and 2 bases, there was a span of 6 bases. This CDR3 comprises 14 residues. Germline assignment: CDR1 SGHAT and CDR2 FQNNGV. The CDR3 protein is CASSSYPYNSPLHF. CDR3 nucleotides: TGTGCCAGCAGCTCCTACCCCTATAATTCACCCCTCCACTTT.